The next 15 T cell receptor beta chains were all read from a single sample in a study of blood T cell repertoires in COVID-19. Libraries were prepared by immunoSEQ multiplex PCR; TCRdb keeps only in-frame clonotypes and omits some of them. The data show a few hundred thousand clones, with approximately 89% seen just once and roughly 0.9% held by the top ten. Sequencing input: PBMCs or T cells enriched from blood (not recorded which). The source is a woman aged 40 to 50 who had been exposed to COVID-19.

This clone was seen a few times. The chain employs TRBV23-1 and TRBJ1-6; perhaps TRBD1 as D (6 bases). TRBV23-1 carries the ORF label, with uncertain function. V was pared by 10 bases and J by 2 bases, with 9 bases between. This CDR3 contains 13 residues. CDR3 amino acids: CANRDTYNSPLHF. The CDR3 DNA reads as TGCGCCAACCGGGACACCTATAATTCACCCCTCCACTTT.

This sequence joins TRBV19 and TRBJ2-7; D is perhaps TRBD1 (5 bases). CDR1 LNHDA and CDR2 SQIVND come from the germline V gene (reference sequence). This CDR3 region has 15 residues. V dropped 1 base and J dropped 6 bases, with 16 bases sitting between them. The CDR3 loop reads CASSIGRVAQAEQYF. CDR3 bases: TGTGCCAGTAGTATAGGCAGGGTCGCGCAAGCCGAGCAGTACTTC.

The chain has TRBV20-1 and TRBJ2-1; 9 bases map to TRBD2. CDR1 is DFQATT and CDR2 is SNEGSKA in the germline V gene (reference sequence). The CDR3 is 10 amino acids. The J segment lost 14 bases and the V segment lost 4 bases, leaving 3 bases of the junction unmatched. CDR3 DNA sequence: TGCAGTGCTAAGGAGCGGGAGGAGTTCTTC. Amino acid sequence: CSAKEREEFF.

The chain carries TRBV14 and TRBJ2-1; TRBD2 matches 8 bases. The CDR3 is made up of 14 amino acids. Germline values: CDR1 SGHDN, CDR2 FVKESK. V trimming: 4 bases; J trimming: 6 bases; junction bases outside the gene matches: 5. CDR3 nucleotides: TGTGCCAGCAGCCTGGAGCGGGGGATCAATGAGCAGTTCTTC. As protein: CASSLERGINEQFF.

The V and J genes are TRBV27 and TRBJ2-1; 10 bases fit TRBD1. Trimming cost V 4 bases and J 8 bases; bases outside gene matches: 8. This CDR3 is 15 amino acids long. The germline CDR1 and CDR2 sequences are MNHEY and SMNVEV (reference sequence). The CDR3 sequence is CASSSRTGGVHEQFF. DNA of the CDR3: TGTGCCAGCAGTTCCCGGACAGGGGGTGTCCATGAGCAGTTCTTC.

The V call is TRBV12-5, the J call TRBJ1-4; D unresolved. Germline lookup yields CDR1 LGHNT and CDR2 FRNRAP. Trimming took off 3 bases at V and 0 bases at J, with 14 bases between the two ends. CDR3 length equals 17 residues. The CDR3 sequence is CASGFLTSRSTNEKLFF. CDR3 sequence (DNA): TGTGCTAGTGGTTTTCTGACTTCCCGTTCAACTAATGAAAAACTGTTTTTT.

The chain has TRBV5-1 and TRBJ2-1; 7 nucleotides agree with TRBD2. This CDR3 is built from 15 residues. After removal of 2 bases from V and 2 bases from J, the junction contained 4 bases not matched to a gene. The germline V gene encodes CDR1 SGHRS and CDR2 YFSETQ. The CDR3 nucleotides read TGCGCCAGCAGCTTCGGCGGGAGACCCTACAATGAGCAGTTCTTC. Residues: CASSFGGRPYNEQFF.

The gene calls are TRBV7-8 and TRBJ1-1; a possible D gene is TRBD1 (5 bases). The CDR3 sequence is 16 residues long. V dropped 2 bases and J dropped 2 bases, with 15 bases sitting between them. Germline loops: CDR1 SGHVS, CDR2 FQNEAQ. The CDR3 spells CASSLRAGPFNTEAFF. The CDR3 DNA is TGTGCCAGCAGCTTACGTGCAGGGCCTTTTAACACTGAAGCTTTCTTT. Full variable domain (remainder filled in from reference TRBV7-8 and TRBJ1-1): GAGVSQSPRYKVAKRGQDVALRCDPISGHVSLFWYQQALGQGPEFLTYFQNEAQLDKSGLPSDRFFAERPEGSVSTLKIQRTQQEDSAVYLCASSLRAGPFNTEAFFGQGTRLTVV.

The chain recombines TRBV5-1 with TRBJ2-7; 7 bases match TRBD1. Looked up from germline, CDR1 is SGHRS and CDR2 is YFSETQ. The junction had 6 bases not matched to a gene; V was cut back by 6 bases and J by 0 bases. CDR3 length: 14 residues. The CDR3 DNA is TGCGCCAGCACCGTGGGACAGCCCTCCTACGAGCAGTACTTC. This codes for CASTVGQPSYEQYF.

CDR3 sequence: CSVEDGGHQETQYF. CDR3 sequence (DNA): TGCAGCGTTGAAGATGGGGGCCACCAAGAGACCCAGTACTTC. The rearrangement links TRBV29-1 to TRBJ2-5; perhaps TRBD1 as D (6 bases). CDR1 is SQVTM, CDR2 ANQGSEA, per germline. V was cut by 0 bases and J by 0 bases, with 8 bases left in between. This CDR3 is built from 14 residues. Full variable domain (remainder filled in from reference TRBV29-1 and TRBJ2-5): SAVISQKPSRDICQRGTSLTIQCQVDSQVTMMFWYRQQPGQSLTLIATANQGSEATYESGFVIDKFPISRPNLTFSTLTVSNMSPEDSSIYLCSVEDGGHQETQYFGPGTRLLVL.

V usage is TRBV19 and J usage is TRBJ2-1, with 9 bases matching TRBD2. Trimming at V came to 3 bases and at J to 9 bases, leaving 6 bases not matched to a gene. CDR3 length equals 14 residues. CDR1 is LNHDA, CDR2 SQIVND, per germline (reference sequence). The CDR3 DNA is TGTGCCAGTAGTATGGCGGGGGGGCTAGGTGAGCAGTTCTTC. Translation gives CASSMAGGLGEQFF.

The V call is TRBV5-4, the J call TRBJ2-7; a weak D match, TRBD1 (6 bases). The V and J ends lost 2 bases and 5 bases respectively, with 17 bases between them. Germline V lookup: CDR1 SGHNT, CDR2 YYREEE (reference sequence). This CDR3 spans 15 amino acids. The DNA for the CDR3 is TGTGCCAGCAGCTTTTCCAGGGGCTACCTTGACGAGCAGTACTTC. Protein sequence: CASSFSRGYLDEQYF.

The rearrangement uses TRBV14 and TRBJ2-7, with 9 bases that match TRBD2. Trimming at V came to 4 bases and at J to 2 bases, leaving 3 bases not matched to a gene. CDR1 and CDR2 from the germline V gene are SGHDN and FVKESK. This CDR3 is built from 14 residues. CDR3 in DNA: TGTGCCAGCAGCCTCGCGGGGGGGCCCTACGAGCAGTACTTC. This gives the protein CASSLAGGPYEQYF.

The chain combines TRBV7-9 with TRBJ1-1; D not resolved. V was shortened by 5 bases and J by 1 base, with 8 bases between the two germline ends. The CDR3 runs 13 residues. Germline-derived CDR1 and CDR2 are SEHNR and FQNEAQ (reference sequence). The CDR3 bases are TGTGCCAGCAGCCCCCCCGGGAACACTGAAGCTTTCTTT. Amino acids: CASSPPGNTEAFF.

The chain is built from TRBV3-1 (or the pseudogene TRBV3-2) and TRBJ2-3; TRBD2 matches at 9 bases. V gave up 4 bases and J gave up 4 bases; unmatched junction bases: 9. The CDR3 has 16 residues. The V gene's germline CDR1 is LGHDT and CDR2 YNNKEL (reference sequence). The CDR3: CASSRTSGLASDTQYF. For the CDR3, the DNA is TGTGCCAGCAGCCGAACCTCGGGACTAGCATCAGATACGCAGTATTTT.